The 5 T cell receptor beta chains reported below all come from one sample, sequenced in a study of T cells expressing NK-cell markers. Following a re-call of the 5' RACE reads, TCRdb has one entry per CDR3 protein and lacks DNA. Recorded here are roughly 350,000 distinct CDR3 sequences; the top ten clones represent around 5.2%. Sequenced material: blood T cells: a sorted CD56 or NKG2C T cell subset, CD4+ or CD8+ T cells, or bulk PBMC T cells (not recorded which). These receptor sequences come from a man aged 18-75 years in good health.

The genes are TRBV20-1 and TRBJ2-1; with no DNA, the TCRdb D assignment of TRBD2 cannot be verified. The CDR3 has 14 amino acids. From germline, CDR1 is DFQATT and CDR2 SNEGSKA (reference sequence). CDR3 region: CSGQGRSPYNEQFF.

The chain carries TRBV2 and TRBJ2-7; TCRdb proposes TRBD1, but this gene call is untestable without DNA. Germline V lookup: CDR1 SNHLY, CDR2 FYNNEI. The CDR3 is made up of 14 amino acids. The CDR3: CASSYTGQAYEQYF.

The chain links TRBV5-1 to TRBJ2-7; checking the TCRdb D call of TRBD1 is not possible without DNA. Germline V lookup: CDR1 SGHRS, CDR2 YFSETQ. There are 16 residues in the CDR3. CDR3 sequence: CASSFVKGASSYEQYF.

V and J are TRBV5-1 and TRBJ2-3; the D call of TRBD1 rests on TCRdb alone, since no DNA is present to check it. The CDR3 has 15 residues. CDR1 is SGHRS and CDR2 is YFSETQ in the germline V gene. The chain's CDR3 is CASSRQGGSTDTQYF.

The V call is TRBV7-2, the J call TRBJ1-5; TCRdb selects TRBD1, and the lack of DNA leaves this call unchecked. This CDR3 has 18 residues. Germline-derived CDR1 and CDR2 are SGHTA and FQGNSA. The CDR3 loop reads CASSLAGQGEYSNQPQHF.